The rows below give T cell receptor beta chains drawn from one sample of a study of PD-1 blockade in classical Hodgkin lymphoma. Data came from immunoSEQ multiplex PCR; TCRdb stores just in-frame clones and leaves some out. This sample has around 900 clones, with 87% found just once. Sequenced here: CD4+ T cells from blood, sampled at baseline. These receptors all come from a human donor with classical Hodgkin lymphoma. Each CDR3 is given with its conserved first and last residue. D genes are given only for firm matches. Size is stated for part of the rows, as once, few or many counts, or as a class when the clone is expanded.

j_gene: TRBJ1-4; v_gene: TRBV6-5; d_gene: .; abundance: .; CDR3aa: CASSYDQGEKLFF; CDR3nt: TGTGCCAGCAGTTATGATCAGGGTGAGAAACTGTTTTTT
j_gene: TRBJ1-5; v_gene: TRBV30; d_gene: TRBD1; abundance: .; CDR3aa: CAWSTGGGQPQHF; CDR3nt: TGTGCCTGGAGTACAGGGGGCGGCCAGCCCCAGCATTTT
j_gene: TRBJ2-5; v_gene: TRBV7-9; d_gene: TRBD1; abundance: once; CDR3aa: CASSLWTGDGETQYF; CDR3nt: TGTGCCAGCAGCTTATGGACAGGGGACGGGGAGACCCAGTACTTC
j_gene: TRBJ1-1; v_gene: TRBV9; d_gene: TRBD1; abundance: .; CDR3aa: CASSVGGQANTEAFF; CDR3nt: TGTGCCAGCAGTGTGGGTGGACAGGCGAACACTGAAGCTTTCTTT
j_gene: TRBJ2-2; v_gene: TRBV5-1; d_gene: .; abundance: .; CDR3aa: CASSFWGENTGELFF; CDR3nt: TGCGCCAGCAGCTTCTGGGGGGAGAACACCGGGGAGCTGTTTTTT
j_gene: TRBJ2-3; v_gene: TRBV29-1; d_gene: .; abundance: .; CDR3aa: CSVERDGTATDTQYF; CDR3nt: TGCAGCGTTGAAAGGGACGGAACCGCCACAGATACGCAGTATTTT
j_gene: TRBJ1-5; v_gene: TRBV25-1; d_gene: .; abundance: .; CDR3aa: CASSRDGNSNQPQHF; CDR3nt: TGTGCCAGCAGCCGGGACGGTAATAGCAATCAGCCCCAGCATTTT
j_gene: TRBJ1-1; v_gene: TRBV27; d_gene: TRBD1; abundance: .; CDR3aa: CASKGDRGRTEAFF; CDR3nt: TGTGCCAGCAAGGGGGACAGGGGGCGGACTGAAGCTTTCTTT
j_gene: TRBJ2-7; v_gene: TRBV20-1; d_gene: TRBD2; abundance: .; CDR3aa: CRAGAAYEQYF; CDR3nt: TGCAGAGCGGGAGCCGCCTACGAGCAGTACTTC
j_gene: TRBJ1-5; v_gene: TRBV30; d_gene: .; abundance: few; CDR3aa: CACRAGPNSNQPQHF; CDR3nt: TGTGCCTGTCGGGCGGGCCCCAATAGCAATCAGCCCCAGCATTTT
j_gene: TRBJ1-1; v_gene: TRBV4-1; d_gene: .; abundance: few; CDR3aa: CASSINFDSVTEAFF; CDR3nt: TGCGCCAGCAGCATCAATTTCGACAGTGTCACTGAAGCTTTCTTT
j_gene: TRBJ2-2; v_gene: TRBV11-3; d_gene: .; abundance: .; CDR3aa: CASSLRGGTGSGGGELFF; CDR3nt: TGTGCCAGCAGCTTAAGGGGAGGTACAGGGAGCGGTGGCGGGGAGCTGTTTTTT
j_gene: TRBJ1-1; v_gene: TRBV6-5; d_gene: .; abundance: .; CDR3aa: CASSSLNAGRDTEAFF; CDR3nt: TGTGCCAGCAGTTCTCTTAACGCAGGGAGGGACACTGAAGCTTTCTTT
j_gene: TRBJ1-3; v_gene: TRBV6-6; d_gene: .; abundance: .; CDR3aa: CASRPRERNSGNTIYF; CDR3nt: TGTGCCAGCAGACCCCGCGAGAGGAACTCTGGAAACACCATATATTTT
j_gene: TRBJ2-3; v_gene: TRBV4-3; d_gene: .; abundance: .; CDR3aa: CASSHDYSTTDTQYF; CDR3nt: TGCGCCAGCAGCCATGACTACTCTACCACAGATACGCAGTATTTT
j_gene: TRBJ2-1; v_gene: TRBV7-3; d_gene: TRBD1; abundance: .; CDR3aa: CASSPDRANHNEQFF; CDR3nt: TGTGCCAGCAGCCCCGACAGGGCTAACCACAATGAGCAGTTCTTC
j_gene: TRBJ2-1; v_gene: TRBV19; d_gene: TRBD2; abundance: .; CDR3aa: CASSIGSGSVEQFF; CDR3nt: TGTGCCAGTAGTATAGGTAGCGGGAGTGTTGAGCAGTTCTTC
j_gene: TRBJ2-1; v_gene: TRBV11-3; d_gene: .; abundance: .; CDR3aa: CASSLAAPNEQFF; CDR3nt: TGTGCCAGCAGCTTAGCGGCACCCAATGAGCAGTTCTTC
j_gene: TRBJ2-3; v_gene: TRBV5-8; d_gene: TRBD1; abundance: .; CDR3aa: CASSFGLTGADTQYF; CDR3nt: TGTGCCAGCAGCTTTGGTCTTACAGGGGCTGATACGCAGTATTTT
j_gene: TRBJ1-1; v_gene: TRBV5-6; d_gene: .; abundance: .; CDR3aa: CASSLASGPQGRSFF; CDR3nt: TGTGCCAGCAGCTTGGCCTCCGGGCCACAGGGACGATCTTTCTTT
j_gene: TRBJ2-5; v_gene: TRBV5-1; d_gene: .; abundance: .; CDR3aa: CASSHDGAEETQYF; CDR3nt: TGCGCCAGCAGTCACGATGGGGCAGAAGAGACCCAGTACTTC
j_gene: TRBJ2-7; v_gene: TRBV7-3; d_gene: TRBD1; abundance: .; CDR3aa: CASSPTGPSYEQYF; CDR3nt: TGTGCCAGCAGCCCGACAGGGCCCTCCTACGAGCAGTACTTC
j_gene: TRBJ2-5; v_gene: TRBV7-3; d_gene: .; abundance: .; CDR3aa: CASSWAPTETQYF; CDR3nt: TGTGCCAGCAGCTGGGCCCCCACGGAGACCCAGTACTTC
j_gene: TRBJ2-7; v_gene: TRBV5-8; d_gene: .; abundance: .; CDR3aa: CASSLSRLGEAEQYF; CDR3nt: TGTGCCAGCAGCTTGTCACGCTTGGGAGAGGCCGAGCAGTACTTC
j_gene: TRBJ2-1; v_gene: TRBV11-2; d_gene: TRBD2; abundance: .; CDR3aa: CASSLARLGGTYEQFF; CDR3nt: TGTGCCAGCAGCTTAGCGCGACTGGGGGGGACTTATGAGCAGTTCTTC
j_gene: TRBJ1-2; v_gene: TRBV6-6; d_gene: TRBD1; abundance: .; CDR3aa: CASSYAGQPVSYTF; CDR3nt: TGTGCCAGCAGTTACGCGGGACAGCCGGTGAGCTACACCTTC
j_gene: TRBJ1-6; v_gene: TRBV5-1; d_gene: .; abundance: few; CDR3aa: CASSSAAAGGNSPLHF; CDR3nt: TGCGCCAGCAGCTCCGCGGCCGCAGGTGGAAATTCACCCCTCCACTTT
j_gene: TRBJ1-5; v_gene: TRBV7-8; d_gene: .; abundance: .; CDR3aa: CASSLAVSADSNQPQHF; CDR3nt: TGTGCCAGCAGCTTAGCGGTTTCGGCAGATAGCAATCAGCCCCAGCATTTT
j_gene: TRBJ2-2; v_gene: TRBV5-1; d_gene: .; abundance: .; CDR3aa: CASSFLGFTETGELFF; CDR3nt: TGCGCCAGCAGCTTCTTAGGGTTTACCGAAACCGGGGAGCTGTTTTTT
j_gene: TRBJ2-5; v_gene: TRBV7-2; d_gene: TRBD1; abundance: .; CDR3aa: CASSLGQGYETQYF; CDR3nt: TGTGCCAGCAGCCTGGGACAGGGCTACGAGACCCAGTACTTC
j_gene: TRBJ2-2; v_gene: TRBV15; d_gene: .; abundance: .; CDR3aa: CATSRDRDTGELFF; CDR3nt: TGTGCCACCAGCAGAGACAGGGACACCGGGGAGCTGTTTTTT
j_gene: TRBJ2-7; v_gene: TRBV19; d_gene: .; abundance: .; CDR3aa: CASRGTSVYEQYF; CDR3nt: TGTGCCAGTAGAGGGACTTCTGTTTACGAGCAGTACTTC
j_gene: TRBJ2-2; v_gene: TRBV5-1; d_gene: .; abundance: .; CDR3aa: CASSRADNPGTGELFF; CDR3nt: TGCGCCAGCAGCCGAGCAGACAATCCAGGCACCGGGGAGCTGTTTTTT
j_gene: TRBJ1-3; v_gene: TRBV2; d_gene: .; abundance: once; CDR3aa: CASSHREFGNTIYF; CDR3nt: TGTGCCAGCAGCCATCGGGAGTTTGGAAACACCATATATTTT
j_gene: TRBJ1-5; v_gene: TRBV19; d_gene: .; abundance: .; CDR3aa: CASSPQTGPPQHF; CDR3nt: TGTGCCAGTAGTCCCCAAACAGGGCCGCCCCAGCATTTT
j_gene: TRBJ2-5; v_gene: TRBV5-1; d_gene: .; abundance: .; CDR3aa: CASSLGNRETQYF; CDR3nt: TGCGCCAGCAGCTTAGGGAATCGGGAGACCCAGTACTTC
j_gene: TRBJ1-2; v_gene: TRBV14; d_gene: .; abundance: once; CDR3aa: CASSLGSTVYYGYTF; CDR3nt: TGTGCCAGCAGCCTAGGGTCGACAGTCTACTATGGCTACACCTTC
j_gene: TRBJ2-7; v_gene: TRBV4-3; d_gene: TRBD1; abundance: .; CDR3aa: CASSRTTGGTSYEQYF; CDR3nt: TGCGCCAGCAGCCGCACAACAGGGGGCACCTCCTACGAGCAGTACTTC
j_gene: TRBJ2-7; v_gene: TRBV5-1; d_gene: .; abundance: .; CDR3aa: CASSLDRVGSVPRQYF; CDR3nt: TGCGCCAGCAGCTTGGATCGAGTCGGATCGGTTCCGCGGCAGTACTTC
j_gene: TRBJ1-3; v_gene: TRBV6-9; d_gene: .; abundance: .; CDR3aa: CASGRLSSGNTIYF; CDR3nt: TGTGCCAGCGGGAGGCTGTCCTCTGGAAACACCATATATTTT
j_gene: TRBJ1-5; v_gene: TRBV18; d_gene: .; abundance: .; CDR3aa: CASSHRDSNQPQHF; CDR3nt: TGTGCCAGCTCACACAGGGATAGCAATCAGCCCCAGCATTTT
j_gene: TRBJ2-1; v_gene: TRBV19; d_gene: TRBD2; abundance: .; CDR3aa: CASMISGAVPYNEQFF; CDR3nt: TGTGCCAGTATGATAAGCGGGGCAGTTCCCTACAATGAGCAGTTCTTC
j_gene: TRBJ2-7; v_gene: TRBV21-1; d_gene: .; abundance: .; CDR3aa: CASSRPGTGTYEQYF; CDR3nt: TGTGCCAGCAGCAGGCCCGGGACAGGAACCTACGAGCAGTACTTC
j_gene: TRBJ2-5; v_gene: TRBV5-6; d_gene: TRBD1; abundance: .; CDR3aa: CASSAGTERTQYF; CDR3nt: TGTGCCAGCAGCGCCGGGACAGAGCGGACCCAGTACTTC
j_gene: TRBJ2-1; v_gene: TRBV12-5; d_gene: TRBD2; abundance: .; CDR3aa: CASGLVPLRLAGVISYNEQFF; CDR3nt: TGTGCTAGTGGTTTGGTACCCCTCCGGCTAGCGGGAGTAATCAGCTACAATGAGCAGTTCTTC
j_gene: TRBJ2-2; v_gene: TRBV27; d_gene: TRBD1; abundance: .; CDR3aa: CASSLYGTGRGTGELFF; CDR3nt: TGTGCCAGCAGTTTATATGGGACAGGAAGAGGGACCGGGGAGCTGTTTTTT
j_gene: TRBJ2-3; v_gene: TRBV7-2; d_gene: TRBD1; abundance: once; CDR3aa: CASLEGAGDTQYF; CDR3nt: TGTGCCAGCTTAGAGGGGGCAGGAGATACGCAGTATTTT
j_gene: TRBJ1-5; v_gene: TRBV30; d_gene: TRBD1; abundance: .; CDR3aa: CAWSAALTGGYQPQHF; CDR3nt: TGTGCCTGGAGTGCCGCCCTGACAGGGGGCTATCAGCCCCAGCATTTT
j_gene: TRBJ1-2; v_gene: TRBV5-6; d_gene: .; abundance: few; CDR3aa: CASIGRGNYGYTF; CDR3nt: TGTGCCAGCATCGGAAGGGGAAACTATGGCTACACCTTC
j_gene: TRBJ1-1; v_gene: TRBV27; d_gene: TRBD1; abundance: .; CDR3aa: CASSLFRGDGEAFF; CDR3nt: TGTGCCAGCAGTTTGTTCAGGGGGGACGGTGAAGCTTTCTTT
j_gene: TRBJ2-3; v_gene: TRBV6-1; d_gene: .; abundance: .; CDR3aa: CASSDYAGKTDTQYF; CDR3nt: TGTGCCAGCAGTGATTACGCGGGGAAAACAGATACGCAGTATTTT
j_gene: TRBJ2-2; v_gene: TRBV11-3; d_gene: TRBD1; abundance: .; CDR3aa: CASSAGDRGRRDTGELFF; CDR3nt: TGTGCCAGCAGCGCCGGGGACAGGGGACGGAGAGACACCGGGGAGCTGTTTTTT
j_gene: TRBJ2-5; v_gene: TRBV30; d_gene: .; abundance: .; CDR3aa: CAWSNGVKETQYF; CDR3nt: TGTGCCTGGAGTAATGGTGTGAAAGAGACCCAGTACTTC
j_gene: TRBJ1-2; v_gene: TRBV11-2; d_gene: TRBD1; abundance: .; CDR3aa: CASSLLAGGGYGYTF; CDR3nt: TGTGCCAGCAGCTTGTTGGCAGGGGGTGGCTATGGCTACACCTTC